This T cell receptor (beta chain) was documented in a study of T cell changes during pregnancy in multiple sclerosis. The table came from immunoSEQ multiplex PCR; TCRdb's copy has only in-frame clones and leaves some out. The table shows around 62,000 clones, with around 90% occurring only once. Per germline, CDR1 SGHTA and CDR2 FQGNSA. The CDR3 is 14 residues long. The V segment lost 3 bases and the J segment 2 bases; nucleotides outside the gene matches: 4. The sample in question was CD4+ T cells from peripheral blood mononuclear cells, obtained in the first trimester of pregnancy. This sequence originates from a female donor with multiple sclerosis, enrolled in a pregnancy study. This chain connects TRBV7-2 to TRBJ2-7; 7 nucleotides match TRBD1. CDR3 residues: CASSLGTVTYEQYF. The CDR3 region has the DNA TGTGCCAGCAGCTTGGGGACAGTTACCTACGAGCAGTACTTC.